The clone carrying this T cell receptor beta chain has only a few counts. The sample comes from a study of blood T cell repertoires in COVID-19. V was cut by 6 bases and J by 1 base, with 15 bases left in between. The CDR3 consists of 15 residues. The V gene's germline CDR1 is MGHDK and CDR2 SYGVNS. Profiling relied on immunoSEQ multiplex PCR, and the TCRdb table lists in-frame clones only, not all of them. The sample contains about 170,000 clones, around 85% of which appear only once. Specimen: peripheral blood. This receptor was taken from an elderly man with COVID-19, enrolled during active disease. This chain uses TRBV25-1 with TRBJ1-1, with D unresolved. The CDR3 DNA follows: TGTGCCAGCAGCTCGTCCCCGACAAAGAACACTGAAGCTTTCTTT. This gives the protein CASSSSPTKNTEAFF. The variable domain in full, completed from reference TRBV25-1 and TRBJ1-1, reads EADIYQTPRYLVIGTGKKITLECSQTMGHDKMYWYQQDPGMELHLIHYSYGVNSTEKGDLSSESTVSRIRTEHFPLTLESARPSHTSQYLCASSSSPTKNTEAFFGQGTRLTVV.